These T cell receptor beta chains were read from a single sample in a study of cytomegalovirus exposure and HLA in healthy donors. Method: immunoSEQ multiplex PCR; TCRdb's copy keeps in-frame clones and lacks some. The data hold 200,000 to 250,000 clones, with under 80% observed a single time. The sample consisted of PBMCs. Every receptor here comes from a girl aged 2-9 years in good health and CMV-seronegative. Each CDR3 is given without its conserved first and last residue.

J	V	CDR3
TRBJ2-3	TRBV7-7	ASSLGSSGTDTQY
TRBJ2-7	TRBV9	ASSNSGTGRYEQY
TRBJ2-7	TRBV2	ASAKSSRAQY
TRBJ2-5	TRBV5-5	ASNVEGTGKETQY
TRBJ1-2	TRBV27	ASSLAAHYGYT
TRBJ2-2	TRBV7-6	ASSSKSAVNTGELF
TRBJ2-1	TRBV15	ATSREPPWAGNEQF
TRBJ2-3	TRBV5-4	ASSLQANTDTQY
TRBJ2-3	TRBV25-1	ASSGRGSADTQY
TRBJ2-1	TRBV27	ASSPGLAGDTSNEQF
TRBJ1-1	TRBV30	AWNTAGFTQHVTEAF
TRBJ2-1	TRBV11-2	ASSPGPEVNEQF
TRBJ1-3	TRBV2	ASRPDRTSGNTIY
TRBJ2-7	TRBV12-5	ASGPRGSYEQY
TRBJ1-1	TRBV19	ASTLGSPNTEAF
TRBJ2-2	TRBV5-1	ASSHDRGANTGELF
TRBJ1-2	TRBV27	ASSWAYGYT
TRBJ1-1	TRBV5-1	ASSEQGSEAF
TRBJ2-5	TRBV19	ASSLEGGQETQY
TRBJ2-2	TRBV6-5	ASRRGYTGELF
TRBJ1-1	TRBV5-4	ASSFPGGTEAF
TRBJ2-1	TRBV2	ASKGDTDEQF
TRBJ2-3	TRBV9	ASSAGSTDTQY
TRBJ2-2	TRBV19	ASSSQGNTGELF
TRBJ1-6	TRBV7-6	ASRLCVDLSPSSYNSPLH
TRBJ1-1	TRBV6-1	ASRGTGVPNTEAF
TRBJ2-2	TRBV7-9	ASSLNPPGGPGGELF
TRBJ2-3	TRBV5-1	ASSLADSTDTQY
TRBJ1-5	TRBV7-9	ASSARGAGNQPQH
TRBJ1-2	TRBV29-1	SVPAVPWDYGYT
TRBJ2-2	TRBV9	ASSVLAGGVGELF
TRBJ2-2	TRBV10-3	AISEPVGAGRTGELF
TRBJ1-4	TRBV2	ASNLKESNEKLF
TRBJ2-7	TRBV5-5	ASSFRDLAYEQY
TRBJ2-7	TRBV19	ASSRPGQGAREQY
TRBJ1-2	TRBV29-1	SATRADSVYGYT
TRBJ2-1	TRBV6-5	ASTHAGGAYNEQF
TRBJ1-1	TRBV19	ASEAGGGTEAF
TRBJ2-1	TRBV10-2	ATTGLAGNNEQF
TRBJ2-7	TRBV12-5	ASGLVGTGLSYEQY